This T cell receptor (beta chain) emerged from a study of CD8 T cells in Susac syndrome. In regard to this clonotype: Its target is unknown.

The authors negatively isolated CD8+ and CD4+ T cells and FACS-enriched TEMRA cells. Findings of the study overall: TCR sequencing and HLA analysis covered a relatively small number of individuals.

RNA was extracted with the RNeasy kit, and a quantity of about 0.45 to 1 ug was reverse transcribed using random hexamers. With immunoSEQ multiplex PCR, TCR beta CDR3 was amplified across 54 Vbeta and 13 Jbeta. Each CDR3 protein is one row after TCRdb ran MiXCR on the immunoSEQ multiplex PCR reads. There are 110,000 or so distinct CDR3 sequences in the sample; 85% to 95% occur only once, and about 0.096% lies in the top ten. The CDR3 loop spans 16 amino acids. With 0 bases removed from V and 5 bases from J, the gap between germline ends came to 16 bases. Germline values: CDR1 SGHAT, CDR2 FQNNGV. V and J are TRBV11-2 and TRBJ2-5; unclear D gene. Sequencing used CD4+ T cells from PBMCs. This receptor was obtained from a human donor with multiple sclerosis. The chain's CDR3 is CASSLDHGFHEETQYF. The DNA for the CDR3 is TGTGCCAGCAGCTTAGATCATGGTTTCCACGAGGAGACCCAGTACTTC.